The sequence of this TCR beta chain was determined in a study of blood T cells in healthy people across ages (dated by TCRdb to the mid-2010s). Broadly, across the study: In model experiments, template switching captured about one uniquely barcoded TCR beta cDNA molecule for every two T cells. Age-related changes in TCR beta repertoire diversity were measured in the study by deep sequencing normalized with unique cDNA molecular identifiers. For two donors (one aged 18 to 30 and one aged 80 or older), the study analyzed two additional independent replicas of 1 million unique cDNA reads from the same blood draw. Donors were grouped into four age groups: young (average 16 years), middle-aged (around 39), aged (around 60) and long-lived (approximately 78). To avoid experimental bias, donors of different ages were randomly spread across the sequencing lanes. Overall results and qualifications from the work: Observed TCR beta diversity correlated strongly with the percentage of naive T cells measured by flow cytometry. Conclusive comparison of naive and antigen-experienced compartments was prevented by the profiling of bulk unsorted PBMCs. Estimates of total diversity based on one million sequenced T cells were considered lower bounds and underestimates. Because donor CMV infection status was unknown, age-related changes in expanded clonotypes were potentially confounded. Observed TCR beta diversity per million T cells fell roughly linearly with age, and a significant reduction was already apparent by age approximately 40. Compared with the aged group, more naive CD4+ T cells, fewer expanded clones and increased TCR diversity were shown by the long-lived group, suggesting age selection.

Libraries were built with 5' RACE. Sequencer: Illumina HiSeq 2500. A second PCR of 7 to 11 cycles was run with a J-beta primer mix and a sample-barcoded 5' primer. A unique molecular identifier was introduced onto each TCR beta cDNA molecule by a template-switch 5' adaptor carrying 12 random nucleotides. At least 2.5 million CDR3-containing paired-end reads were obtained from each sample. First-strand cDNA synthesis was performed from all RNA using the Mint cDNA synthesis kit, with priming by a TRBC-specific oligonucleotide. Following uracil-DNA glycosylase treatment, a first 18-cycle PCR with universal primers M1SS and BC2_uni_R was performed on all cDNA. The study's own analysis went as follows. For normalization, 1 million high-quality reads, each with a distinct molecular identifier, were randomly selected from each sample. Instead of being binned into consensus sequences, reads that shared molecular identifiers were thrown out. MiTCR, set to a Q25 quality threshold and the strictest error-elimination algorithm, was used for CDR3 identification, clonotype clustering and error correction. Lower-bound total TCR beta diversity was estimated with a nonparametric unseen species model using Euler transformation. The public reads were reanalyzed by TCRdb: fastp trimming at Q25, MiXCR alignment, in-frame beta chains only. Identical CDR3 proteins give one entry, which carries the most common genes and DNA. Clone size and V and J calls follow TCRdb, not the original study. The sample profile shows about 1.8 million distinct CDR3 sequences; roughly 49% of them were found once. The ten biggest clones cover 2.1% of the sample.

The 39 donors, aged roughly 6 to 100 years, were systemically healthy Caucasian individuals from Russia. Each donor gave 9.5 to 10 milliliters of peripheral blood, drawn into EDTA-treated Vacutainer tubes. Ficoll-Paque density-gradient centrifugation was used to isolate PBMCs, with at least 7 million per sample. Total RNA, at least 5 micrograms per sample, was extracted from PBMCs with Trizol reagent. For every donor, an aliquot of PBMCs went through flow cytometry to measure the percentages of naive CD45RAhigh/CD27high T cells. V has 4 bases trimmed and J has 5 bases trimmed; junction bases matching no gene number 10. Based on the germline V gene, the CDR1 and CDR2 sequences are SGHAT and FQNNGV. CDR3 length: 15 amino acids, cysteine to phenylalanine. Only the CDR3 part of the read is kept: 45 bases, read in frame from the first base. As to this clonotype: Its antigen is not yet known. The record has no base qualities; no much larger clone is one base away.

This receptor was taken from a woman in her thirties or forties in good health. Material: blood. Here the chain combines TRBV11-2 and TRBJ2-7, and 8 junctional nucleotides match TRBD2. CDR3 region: CASSSLGTRRDEQYF. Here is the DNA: TGTGCCAGCAGCTCCTTAGGGACTAGACGGGACGAGCAGTACTTC. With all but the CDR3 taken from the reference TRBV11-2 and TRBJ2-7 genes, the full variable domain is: EAGVAQSPRYKIIEKRQSVAFWCNPISGHATLYWYQQILGQGPKLLIQFQNNGVVDDSQLPKDRFSAERLKGVDSTLKIQPAKLEDSAVYLCASSSLGTRRDEQYFGPGTRLTVT.